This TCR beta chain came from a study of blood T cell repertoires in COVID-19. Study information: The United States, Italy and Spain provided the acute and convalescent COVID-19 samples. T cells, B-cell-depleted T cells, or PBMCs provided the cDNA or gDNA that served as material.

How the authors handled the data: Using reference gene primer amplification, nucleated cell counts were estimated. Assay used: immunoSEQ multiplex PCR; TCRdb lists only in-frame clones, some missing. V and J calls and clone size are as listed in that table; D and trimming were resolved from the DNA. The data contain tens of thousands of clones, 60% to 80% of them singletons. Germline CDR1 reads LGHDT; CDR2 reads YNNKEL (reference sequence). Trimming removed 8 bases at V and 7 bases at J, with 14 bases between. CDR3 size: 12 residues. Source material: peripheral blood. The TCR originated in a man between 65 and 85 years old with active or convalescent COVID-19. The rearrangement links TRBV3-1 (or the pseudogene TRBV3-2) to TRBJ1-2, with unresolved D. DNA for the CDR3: TGTGCCAGCTGTCAAGGTCCGGGTGGCTACACCTTC. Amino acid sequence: CASCQGPGGYTF.